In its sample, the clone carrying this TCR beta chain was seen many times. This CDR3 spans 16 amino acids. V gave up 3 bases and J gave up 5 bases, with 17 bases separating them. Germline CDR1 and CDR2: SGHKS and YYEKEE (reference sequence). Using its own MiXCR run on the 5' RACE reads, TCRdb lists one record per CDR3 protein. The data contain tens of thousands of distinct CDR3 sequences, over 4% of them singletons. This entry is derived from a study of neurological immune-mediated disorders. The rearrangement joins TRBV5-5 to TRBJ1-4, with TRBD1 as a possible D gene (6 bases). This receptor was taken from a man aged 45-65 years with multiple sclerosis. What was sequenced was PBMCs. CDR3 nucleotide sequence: TGTGCCAGCAGCTCTACCCCCGGGACACTCAATGAAAAACTGTTTTTT. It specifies CASSSTPGTLNEKLFF.